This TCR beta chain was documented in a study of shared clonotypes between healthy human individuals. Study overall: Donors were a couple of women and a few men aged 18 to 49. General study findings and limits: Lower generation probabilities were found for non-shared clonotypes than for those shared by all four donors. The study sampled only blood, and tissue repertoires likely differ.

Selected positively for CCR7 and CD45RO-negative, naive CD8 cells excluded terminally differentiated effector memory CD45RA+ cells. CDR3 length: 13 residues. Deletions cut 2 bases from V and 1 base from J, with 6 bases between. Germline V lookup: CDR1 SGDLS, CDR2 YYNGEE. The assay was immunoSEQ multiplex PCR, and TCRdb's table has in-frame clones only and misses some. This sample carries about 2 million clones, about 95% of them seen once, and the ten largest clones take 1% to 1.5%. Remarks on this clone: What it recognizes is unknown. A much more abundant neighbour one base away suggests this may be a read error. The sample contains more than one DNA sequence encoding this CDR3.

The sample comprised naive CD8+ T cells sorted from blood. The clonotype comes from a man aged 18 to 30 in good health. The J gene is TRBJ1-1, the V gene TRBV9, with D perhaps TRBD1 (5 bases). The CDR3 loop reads CASSVGENTEAFF. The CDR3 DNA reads TGTGCCAGCAGCGTGGGGGAGAACACTGAAGCTTTCTTT.